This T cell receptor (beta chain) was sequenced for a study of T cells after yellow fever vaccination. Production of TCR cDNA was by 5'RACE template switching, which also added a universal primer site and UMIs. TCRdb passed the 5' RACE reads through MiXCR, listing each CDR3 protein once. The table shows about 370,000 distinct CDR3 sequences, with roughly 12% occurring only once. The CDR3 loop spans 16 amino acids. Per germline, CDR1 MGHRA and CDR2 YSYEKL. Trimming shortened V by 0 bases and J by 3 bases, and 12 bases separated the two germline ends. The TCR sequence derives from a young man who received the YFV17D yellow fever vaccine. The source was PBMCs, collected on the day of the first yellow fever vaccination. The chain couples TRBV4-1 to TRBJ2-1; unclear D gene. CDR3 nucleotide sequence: TGCGCCAGCAGCCAAGATGGGCACAACAGCTACAATGAGCAGTTCTTC. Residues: CASSQDGHNSYNEQFF.